Below are 6 T cell receptor beta chains sequenced from a single sample in a study of tissue T cells after allogeneic stem cell transplantation. The protocol was immunoSEQ multiplex PCR, while the TCRdb copy is restricted to in-frame clones and leaves out a portion. This sample has more than 45,000 clones, with about three quarters found just once. The specimen sequenced was sorted cells pooled from one or two spleens. All receptors derive from a pool of C57BL/6 mice in good health.

Remarks on this clone: Gene names are the mouse ones. Coverage ceases 1 residue before the CDR3 finishes, and the germline J gene fills in the end. V is TRBV5 and J is TRBJ2-5, with a weak D call TRBD1 (6 bases). CDR3 length equals 13 residues. With 2 bases removed from V and 6 bases from J, the gap between germline ends came to 9 bases. CDR1 LGHNA and CDR2 YNLKQL come from the germline V gene (reference sequence). CDR3 protein: CASSQPTGDTQYF. The covered CDR3 bases are TGTGCCAGCAGCCAACCGACAGGCGACACCCAGTAC.

Details on this clone: The listed genes are named as in mouse. The CDR3 end lies 1 residue beyond the end of the read and is filled in from the germline J gene. The V call is TRBV13-2, the J call TRBJ1-5; TRBD1 aligns across 12 bases. With 7 bases clipped from V and 9 bases from J, the junction kept 5 bases outside the gene matches. Germline V gene sequence: CDR1 NNHNN, CDR2 SYGAGS (reference sequence). This CDR3 has 13 amino acids. The CDR3 bases that were read are TGTGCCAGCAGTCCGGGACAGGGGGCGGCTCCGCTT. Translated: CASSPGQGAAPL. In full, the CDR3 is CASSPGQGAAPLF.

Points on this clone: Gene labels here are mouse ones. The read gets to within 1 residue of the CDR3 end, and the germline J gene fills in the rest. The V call is TRBV13-2, the J call TRBJ2-7; 11 nucleotides line up with TRBD2. The trim removed 0 bases at V and 7 bases at J, leaving 0 bases unmatched. Per the germline V gene, CDR1 is NNHNN and CDR2 is SYGAGS (reference sequence). This CDR3 region has 13 residues. Here the CDR3 reads CASGDDWGGEQYF. The CDR3 DNA, read in part, is TGTGCCAGCGGTGATGACTGGGGGGGCGAACAGTAC.

In regard to this clone: The germline and genes are mouse ones. The read ends 1 residue early relative to the CDR3; the germline J gene fills the gap. V gene TRBV2 combines with J gene TRBJ2-4; tentatively, D is TRBD1 (6 bases). V lost 1 base and J 2 bases, leaving 7 bases between the germline ends. Germline CDR1 LGHNA, CDR2 YSYQKL. The CDR3 sequence is 14 residues long. Incomplete CDR3 DNA: TGTGCCAGCAGCCAAGGGACAGTTCAAAACACCTTGTAC. Protein: CASSQGTVQNTLY. The whole CDR3 is CASSQGTVQNTLYF.

In the case of this clone: The genes and germline here are from mouse. The CDR3 end falls 1 residue outside the read, so it is completed with the germline J gene. This sequence joins TRBV3 and TRBJ2-5; D not resolved. This CDR3 comprises 14 residues. With 2 bases removed from V and 0 bases from J, the gap between germline ends came to 6 bases. Germline-derived CDR1 and CDR2 are SNHLY and FYNGKV (reference sequence). CDR3 DNA, as far as it was read: TGTGCCAGCAGCTTAAGGAGTAACCAAGACACCCAGTAC. It encodes CASSLRSNQDTQY. In full, the CDR3 reads CASSLRSNQDTQYF.

Concerning this clone: Here the gene names and germline are mouse. The observed sequence ends 1 residue before the CDR3 terminus, with the missing tail filled in from the germline J gene. This sequence joins TRBV15 and TRBJ2-7, with 9 bases matching TRBD1. The CDR3 contains 12 residues. V gave up 5 bases and J gave up 7 bases; unmatched junction bases: 3. Germline V CDR1 and CDR2: SGHND, FRSKSL. Partial CDR3 DNA: TGTGCCAGCAGTGGACAGGGGAGGGAACAGTAC. This translates into CASSGQGREQY. In full, the CDR3 is CASSGQGREQYF.